The clone carrying this T cell receptor beta chain was seen only once. The trim removed 5 bases at V and 6 bases at J, leaving 8 bases unmatched. The CDR3 covers 14 residues. Germline V gives CDR1 MNHNY, CDR2 SVGAGI (reference sequence). The sample is drawn from a study of Ad26.COV2.S vaccination and SARS-CoV-2 variants. Sequencing was performed with immunoSEQ multiplex PCR; in TCRdb, only in-frame clones are kept and a portion is missing. The table has about 350,000 clones, 86% seen once; the top ten hold around 11%. Treatment meaning: about 20 received Ad26.COV2.S at low or high dose, single or two shots; about 5 received placebo; per-sample allocation not given. Collection of samples fell on day 63 after the first vaccine or placebo injection.

This sequence was found in a person aged 18-65 years who received the Ad26.COV2.S COVID-19 vaccine or a placebo. The sequences come from peripheral blood, collected in a trial of Ad26.COV2.S vaccine versus placebo. The chain uses TRBV6-6 and TRBJ1-2; 8 nucleotides align to TRBD1. DNA for the CDR3: TGTGCCAGCAGTCCCGACGCGGGACAGGATGGCTACACCTTC. Translating gives CASSPDAGQDGYTF.